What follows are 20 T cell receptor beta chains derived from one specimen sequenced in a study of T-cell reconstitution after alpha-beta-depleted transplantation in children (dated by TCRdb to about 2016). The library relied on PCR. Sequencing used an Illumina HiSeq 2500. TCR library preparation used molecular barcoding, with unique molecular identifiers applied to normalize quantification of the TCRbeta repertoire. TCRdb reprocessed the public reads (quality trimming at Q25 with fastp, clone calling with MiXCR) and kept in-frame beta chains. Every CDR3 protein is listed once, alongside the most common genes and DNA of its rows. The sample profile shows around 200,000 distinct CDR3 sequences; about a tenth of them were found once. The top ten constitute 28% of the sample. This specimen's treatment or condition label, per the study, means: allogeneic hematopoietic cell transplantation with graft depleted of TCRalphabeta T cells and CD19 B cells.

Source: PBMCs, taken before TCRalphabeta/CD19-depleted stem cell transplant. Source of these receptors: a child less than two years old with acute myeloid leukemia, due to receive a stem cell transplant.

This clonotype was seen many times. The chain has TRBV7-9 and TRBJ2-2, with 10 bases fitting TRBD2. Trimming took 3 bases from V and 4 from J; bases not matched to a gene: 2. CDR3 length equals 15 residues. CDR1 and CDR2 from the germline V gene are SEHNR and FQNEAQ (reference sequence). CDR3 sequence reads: CASSLLAGGTGELFF. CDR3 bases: TGTGCCAGCAGCTTGTTAGCGGGAGGCACCGGGGAGCTGTTTTTT.

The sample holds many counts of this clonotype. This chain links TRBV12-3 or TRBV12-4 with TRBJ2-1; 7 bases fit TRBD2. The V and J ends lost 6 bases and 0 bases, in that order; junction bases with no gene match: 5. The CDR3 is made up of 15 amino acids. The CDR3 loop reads CASSPGGSSYNEQFF. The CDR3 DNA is TGTGCCAGCAGCCCGGGGGGAAGCTCCTACAATGAGCAGTTCTTC.

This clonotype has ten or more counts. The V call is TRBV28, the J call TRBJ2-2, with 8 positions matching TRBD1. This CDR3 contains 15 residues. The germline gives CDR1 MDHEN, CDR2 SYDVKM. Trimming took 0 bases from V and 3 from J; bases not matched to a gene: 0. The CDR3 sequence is CASSLWDRDTGELFF. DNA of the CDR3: TGTGCCAGCAGTTTATGGGACAGGGACACCGGGGAGCTGTTTTTT.

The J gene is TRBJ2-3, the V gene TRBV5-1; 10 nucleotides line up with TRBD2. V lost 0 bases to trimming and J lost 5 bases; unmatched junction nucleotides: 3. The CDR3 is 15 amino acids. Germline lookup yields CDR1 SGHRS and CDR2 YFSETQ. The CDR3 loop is CASSLELAGIDTQYF. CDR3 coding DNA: TGCGCCAGCAGCTTGGAACTAGCGGGGATAGATACGCAGTATTTT.

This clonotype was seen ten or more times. The CDR3 sequence: CASSLGLADYNEQFF. The DNA for the CDR3 is TGTGCCAGCAGCTTGGGACTAGCGGACTACAATGAGCAGTTCTTC. The chain recombines TRBV7-9 with TRBJ2-1; 11 positions match TRBD2. CDR3 size: 15 residues. Germline loops: CDR1 SEHNR, CDR2 FQNEAQ (reference sequence). With 3 bases clipped from V and 3 bases from J, the junction kept 1 base outside the gene matches. Together with reference TRBV7-9 and TRBJ2-1, the CDR3 gives the full variable domain: DTGVSQNPRHKITKRGQNVTFRCDPISEHNRLYWYRQTLGQGPEFLTYFQNEAQLEKSRLLSDRFSAERPKGSFSTLEIQRTEQGDSAMYLCASSLGLADYNEQFFGPGTRLTVL.

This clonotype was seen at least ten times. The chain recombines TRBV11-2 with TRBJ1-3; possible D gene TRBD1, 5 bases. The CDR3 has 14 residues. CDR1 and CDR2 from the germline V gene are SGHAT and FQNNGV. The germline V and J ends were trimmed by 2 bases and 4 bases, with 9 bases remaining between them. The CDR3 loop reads CASSLNQGGNTIYF. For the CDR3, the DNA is TGTGCCAGCAGCTTAAACCAGGGCGGAAACACCATATATTTT.

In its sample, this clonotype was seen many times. The CDR3 loop is CSARDPSLTDTQYF. CDR3 nucleotide sequence: TGCAGTGCTAGAGACCCTAGCCTCACAGATACGCAGTATTTT. The rearrangement uses TRBV20-1 and TRBJ2-3, with a possible D match to TRBD2 (5 bases). Germline-derived CDR1 and CDR2 are DFQATT and SNEGSKA (reference sequence). The CDR3 sequence is 14 residues long. Trimming removed 0 bases from V and 2 bases from J, with 9 bases in between.

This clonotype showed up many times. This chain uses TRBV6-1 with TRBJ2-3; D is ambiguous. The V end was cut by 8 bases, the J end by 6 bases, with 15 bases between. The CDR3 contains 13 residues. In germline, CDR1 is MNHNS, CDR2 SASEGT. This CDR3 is CASCLRSTDTQYF. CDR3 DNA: TGTGCCAGCTGCCTCCGGTCCACGGATACGCAGTATTTT.

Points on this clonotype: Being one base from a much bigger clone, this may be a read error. The CDR3 is CASSPQDSPGNTISF. The CDR3 nucleotides are TGTGCCAGCTCACCACAGGACAGTCCAGGAAACACCATATCTTTT. The chain is built from TRBV18 and TRBJ1-3, with a possible D match to TRBD1 (6 bases). This CDR3 is 15 amino acids long. Per germline, CDR1 KGHSH and CDR2 LQKENI. The entire variable domain, with the rest obtained from reference TRBV18 and TRBJ1-3, is as follows: NAGVMQNPRHLVRRRGQEARLRCSPMKGHSHVYWYRQLPEEGLKFMVYLQKENIIDESGMPKERFSAEFPKEGPSILRIQQVVRGDSAAYFCASSPQDSPGNTISFGEGSWLTVV.

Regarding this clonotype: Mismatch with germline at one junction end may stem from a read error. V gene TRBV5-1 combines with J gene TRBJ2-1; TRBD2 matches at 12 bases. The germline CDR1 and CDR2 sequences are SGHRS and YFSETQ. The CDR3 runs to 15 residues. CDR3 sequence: CASSGRLAGAHEQLF. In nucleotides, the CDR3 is TGCGCCAGCAGCGGAAGACTAGCGGGAGCTCATGAGCAGCTCTTC.

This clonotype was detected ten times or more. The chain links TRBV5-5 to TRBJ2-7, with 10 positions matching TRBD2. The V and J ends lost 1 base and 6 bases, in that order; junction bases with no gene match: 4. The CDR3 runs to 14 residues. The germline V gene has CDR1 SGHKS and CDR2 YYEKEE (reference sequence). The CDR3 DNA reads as TGTGCCAGCAGCTTGAGCAGCGGGAGGGGCGAGCAGTACTTC. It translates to CASSLSSGRGEQYF.

The CDR3 DNA reads TGTGCCAGCAGCAATCAAGGGAACTCACCCCTCCACTTT. This encodes CASSNQGNSPLHF. V gene TRBV5-6 combines with J gene TRBJ1-6; no firm D call. This CDR3 comprises 13 residues. Trimming left V 4 bases short and J 10 bases short, with 12 bases between. Germline loops: CDR1 SGHDT, CDR2 YYEEEE.

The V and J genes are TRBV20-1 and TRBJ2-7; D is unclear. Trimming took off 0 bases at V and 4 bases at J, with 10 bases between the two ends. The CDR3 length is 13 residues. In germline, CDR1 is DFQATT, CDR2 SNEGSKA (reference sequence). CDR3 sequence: CSARDPGAYEQYF. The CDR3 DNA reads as TGCAGTGCTAGAGATCCAGGCGCTTACGAGCAGTACTTC.

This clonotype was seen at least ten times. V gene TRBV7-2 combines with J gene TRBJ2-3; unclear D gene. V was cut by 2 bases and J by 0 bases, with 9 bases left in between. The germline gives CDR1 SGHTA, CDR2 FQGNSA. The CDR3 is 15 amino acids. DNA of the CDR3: TGTGCCAGCAGCTTAAGACCCATTAGCACAGATACGCAGTATTTT. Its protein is CASSLRPISTDTQYF.

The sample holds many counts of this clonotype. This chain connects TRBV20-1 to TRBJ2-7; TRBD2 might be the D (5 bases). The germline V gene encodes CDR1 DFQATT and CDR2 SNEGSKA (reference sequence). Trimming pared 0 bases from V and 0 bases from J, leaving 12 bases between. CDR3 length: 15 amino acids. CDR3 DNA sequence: TGCAGTGCTAGAGATACCCCCCGGGACTCCTACGAGCAGTACTTC. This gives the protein CSARDTPRDSYEQYF.

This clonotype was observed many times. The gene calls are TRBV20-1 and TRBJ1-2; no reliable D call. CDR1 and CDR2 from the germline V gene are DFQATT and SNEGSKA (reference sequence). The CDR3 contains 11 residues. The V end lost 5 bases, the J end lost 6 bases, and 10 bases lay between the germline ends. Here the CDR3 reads CSAQRGDGYTF. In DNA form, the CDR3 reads TGCAGTGCTCAGAGAGGTGATGGCTACACCTTC.

CDR3 sequence (DNA): TGTGCCAACCGGGACGGTAGCTCTGGAAACACCATATATTTT. Encoded protein: CANRDGSSGNTIYF. The chain has TRBV12-3 or TRBV12-4 and TRBJ1-3, with D perhaps matching TRBD1 (5 bases). Trimming pared 10 bases from V and 0 bases from J, leaving 13 bases between. CDR3 size: 14 residues.

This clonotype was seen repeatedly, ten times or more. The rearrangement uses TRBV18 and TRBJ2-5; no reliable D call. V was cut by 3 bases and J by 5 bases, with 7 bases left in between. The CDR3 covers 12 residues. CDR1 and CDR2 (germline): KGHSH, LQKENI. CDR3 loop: CASSPKGETQYF. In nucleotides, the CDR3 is TGTGCCAGCTCACCGAAAGGGGAGACCCAGTACTTC.

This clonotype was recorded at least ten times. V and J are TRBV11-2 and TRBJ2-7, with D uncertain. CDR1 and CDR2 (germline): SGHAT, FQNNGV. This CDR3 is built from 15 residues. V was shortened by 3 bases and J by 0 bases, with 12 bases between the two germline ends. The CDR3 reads CASSFPGPLSYEQYF. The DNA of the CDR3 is TGTGCCAGCAGCTTCCCCGGTCCCCTCTCCTACGAGCAGTACTTC.

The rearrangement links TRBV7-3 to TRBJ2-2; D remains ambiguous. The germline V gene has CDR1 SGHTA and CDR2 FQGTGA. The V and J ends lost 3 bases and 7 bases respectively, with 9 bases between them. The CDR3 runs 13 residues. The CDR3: CASSFRADGELFF. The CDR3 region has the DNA TGTGCCAGCAGCTTTCGGGCGGACGGGGAGCTGTTTTTT.